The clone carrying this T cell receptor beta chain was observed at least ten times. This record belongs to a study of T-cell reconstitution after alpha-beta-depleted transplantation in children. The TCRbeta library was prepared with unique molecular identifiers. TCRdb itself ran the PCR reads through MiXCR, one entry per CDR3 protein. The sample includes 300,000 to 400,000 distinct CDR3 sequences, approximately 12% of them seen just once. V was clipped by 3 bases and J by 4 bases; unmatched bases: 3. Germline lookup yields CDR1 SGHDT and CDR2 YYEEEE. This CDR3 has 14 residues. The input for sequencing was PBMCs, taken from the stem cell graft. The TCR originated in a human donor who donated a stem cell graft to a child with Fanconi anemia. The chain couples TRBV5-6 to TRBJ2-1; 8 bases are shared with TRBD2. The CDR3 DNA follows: TGTGCCAGCAGCTCGGGGGGGGTTTACAATGAGCAGTTCTTC. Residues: CASSSGGVYNEQFF.